The 24 T cell receptor beta chains listed next were all sequenced from one sample in a study of blood T cell repertoires in COVID-19. Sequencing used immunoSEQ multiplex PCR; TCRdb keeps in-frame clones, though not all of them. The sample carries about 34,000 clones, roughly 87% recorded once. Sequencing was done on a sample of peripheral blood. The receptor source for this set is a woman aged 55-70 years with active COVID-19.

The chain links TRBV5-1 to TRBJ2-7; D gene unclear. The CDR3 runs to 13 residues. Trimming left V 0 bases short and J 6 bases short, with 10 bases between. Per germline, CDR1 SGHRS and CDR2 YFSETQ. DNA of the CDR3: TGCGCCAGCAGCTTGGCAGGTCCCTCCGAGCAGTACTTC. Its protein product is CASSLAGPSEQYF.

The CDR3 sequence: CATSDFPAGYNEQFF. The CDR3 nucleotides are TGTGCCACCAGTGATTTTCCCGCCGGGTACAATGAGCAGTTCTTC. The chain couples TRBV24-1 to TRBJ2-1; D not resolved. The CDR3 has 15 residues. Trimming cost V 1 base and J 4 bases, with 10 bases left between them. Germline assignment: CDR1 KGHDR and CDR2 SFDVKD.

The chain has TRBV7-7 and TRBJ2-1; TRBD1 aligns across 7 bases. CDR3 length equals 15 residues. CDR1 is SSHAT, CDR2 FNYEAQ, per germline (reference sequence). V was pared by 5 bases and J by 4 bases, with 8 bases of the junction left unmatched. The CDR3 DNA is TGTGCCAGCAGCCAAGGGACAGTAAATTACAATGAGCAGTTCTTC. Encoded protein: CASSQGTVNYNEQFF. Variable domain in full (rest from reference TRBV7-7 and TRBJ2-1): GAGVSQSPRYKVTKRGQDVTLRCDPISSHATLYWYQQALGQGPEFLTYFNYEAQPDKSGLPSDRFSAERPEGSISTLTIQRTEQRDSAMYRCASSQGTVNYNEQFFGPGTRLTVL.

The chain combines TRBV5-1 with TRBJ2-2; TRBD1 matches 8 bases. The ends lost 10 bases at V and 6 bases at J; junction bases unmatched: 14. The germline CDR1 and CDR2 sequences are SGHRS and YFSETQ. CDR3 length: 15 residues. The DNA of the CDR3 is TGCGCCCCCCACCTCATCCGGACAGGGCCCGGGGAGCTGTTTTTT. Its translation is CAPHLIRTGPGELFF.

The sample holds a few counts of this clone. V gene TRBV28 combines with J gene TRBJ2-5; 9 nucleotides match TRBD1. Germline CDR1 and CDR2: MDHEN and SYDVKM. J was trimmed by 6 bases and V by 5 bases; bases with no gene match: 4. The CDR3 is made up of 13 amino acids. For the CDR3, the DNA is TGTGCCAGCAGTCCCGGACAGGGGAAGACCCAGTACTTC. Protein product: CASSPGQGKTQYF.

The chain combines TRBV20-1 with TRBJ2-1, with no clear D. The CDR3 has 16 residues. Germline V lookup: CDR1 DFQATT, CDR2 SNEGSKA (reference sequence). V lost 3 bases and J lost 4, with 19 bases in between. The chain's CDR3 is CSASNPSVGGYNEQFF. DNA of the CDR3: TGCAGTGCTAGTAACCCTTCGGTAGGCGGATACAATGAGCAGTTCTTC.

This clone was recorded a few times. This chain links TRBV9 with TRBJ2-1; 10 nucleotides agree with TRBD2. Germline V lookup: CDR1 SGDLS, CDR2 YYNGEE. The J segment lost 3 bases and the V segment lost 4 bases, leaving 13 bases of the junction unmatched. This CDR3 comprises 18 residues. The CDR3 region is CASSRGLAEYSGYNEQFF. The CDR3 DNA reads TGTGCCAGCAGCCGCGGACTAGCGGAATATTCAGGCTACAATGAGCAGTTCTTC.

The chain has TRBV6-5 and TRBJ1-6; D is perhaps TRBD1 (6 bases). This CDR3 spans 13 amino acids. V lost 6 bases to trimming and J lost 15 bases, with 18 bases between them. The germline V gene has CDR1 MNHEY and CDR2 SVGAGI. The CDR3 DNA sequence: TGTGCCAGCAGCCAAAATACAGGGCTTCACCTCCACTTT. Translation gives CASSQNTGLHLHF.

This clone counts as medium-sized. The chain uses TRBV20-1 and TRBJ2-7; D is uncertain. Germline V gene data show CDR1 as DFQATT and CDR2 as SNEGSKA (reference sequence). The V gene lost 6 bases and the J gene lost 5 bases, with 11 bases spanning the gap. The CDR3 has 11 residues. The CDR3 reads CSAASGHEQYF. The CDR3 DNA follows: TGCAGTGCCGCATCGGGTCACGAGCAGTACTTC.

This sequence joins TRBV5-4 and TRBJ1-3; 7 nucleotides align to TRBD1. The J segment lost 9 bases and the V segment lost 4 bases, leaving 7 bases of the junction unmatched. There are 13 residues in the CDR3. Per germline, CDR1 SGHNT and CDR2 YYREEE (reference sequence). For the CDR3, the DNA is TGTGCCAGCAGCCCAGACAGGGCTGGCACCATATATTTT. Protein product: CASSPDRAGTIYF.

The chain combines TRBV10-2 with TRBJ1-4; D is uncertain. Trimming took off 2 bases at V and 12 bases at J, with 10 bases between the two ends. CDR1 is WSHSY and CDR2 is SAAADI in the germline V gene. The CDR3 length is 12 residues. The CDR3 reads CASSEGRAQLFF. For the CDR3, the DNA is TGCGCCAGCAGTGAGGGGAGGGCACAACTGTTTTTT.

The rearrangement links TRBV6-5 to TRBJ2-7, with 9 bases aligning to TRBD2. Germline CDR1 is MNHEY and CDR2 is SVGAGI. The CDR3 runs to 16 residues. Unmatched junction bases numbered 7, after V lost 0 bases and J lost 4 bases. In DNA, the CDR3 is TGTGCCAGCAGTTACTCGCCTAGCGGGATAGGTTACGAGCAGTACTTC. Translating gives CASSYSPSGIGYEQYF.

The genes are TRBV2 and TRBJ2-3; TRBD2 agrees at 12 bases. Losses at the gene ends were 8 bases for V and 2 bases for J; bases not matched to a gene: 8. Per germline, CDR1 SNHLY and CDR2 FYNNEI. This CDR3 region has 16 residues. CDR3 residues: CASQKLAGGFTDTQYF. CDR3 in DNA: TGTGCCAGCCAAAAACTAGCGGGGGGCTTCACAGATACGCAGTATTTT.

The V gene is TRBV30, the J gene TRBJ1-3; TRBD1 matches at 10 bases. CDR3 size: 15 residues. Germline assignment: CDR1 GTSNPN and CDR2 SVGIG (reference sequence). V lost 5 bases and J lost 2; bases outside the gene matches: 6. CDR3 sequence (DNA): TGTGCCTGGGGGACAGGGGATAGTCCTGGAAACACCATATATTTT. Translating it yields CAWGTGDSPGNTIYF.

The CDR3 sequence is CASSSWTGGLAKNIQYF. The CDR3 bases are TGTGCCAGCAGCTCCTGGACAGGGGGATTAGCCAAAAACATTCAGTACTTC. The rearrangement links TRBV7-9 to TRBJ2-4; 10 nucleotides line up with TRBD1. Germline values: CDR1 SEHNR, CDR2 FQNEAQ (reference sequence). V lost 4 bases, J lost 0 bases, and 6 bases stayed unmatched. The CDR3 spans 17 residues.

V gene TRBV19 combines with J gene TRBJ2-1; 9 nucleotides agree with TRBD1. V was clipped by 5 bases and J by 0 bases; unmatched bases: 8. CDR1 and CDR2 (germline): LNHDA, SQIVND (reference sequence). The CDR3 extends over 17 amino acids. CDR3 in DNA: TGTGCCAGTAGTGTTCTACAGGGGGCTAGCTCCTACAATGAGCAGTTCTTC. Translating gives CASSVLQGASSYNEQFF.

The CDR3, as DNA: TGTGCCACCAGTGCCGGGACAGGAGTCAGGGAGCAGTTCTTC. This encodes CATSAGTGVREQFF. The V call is TRBV24-1, the J call TRBJ2-1; TRBD1 matches at 8 bases. CDR1 KGHDR and CDR2 SFDVKD come from the germline V gene. V was pared by 5 bases and J by 10 bases, with 9 bases of the junction left unmatched. The CDR3 consists of 14 residues.

V and J are TRBV4-1 and TRBJ1-1; 8 nucleotides line up with TRBD1. This CDR3 region has 13 residues. Germline V gene lookup returns CDR1 MGHRA and CDR2 YSYEKL. With 7 bases clipped from V and 4 bases from J, the junction kept 5 bases outside the gene matches. CDR3 residues: CASNDRGGTEAFF. Written as DNA, the CDR3 is TGCGCCAGCAACGACAGGGGTGGCACTGAAGCTTTCTTT.

This chain connects TRBV7-9 to TRBJ2-7; TRBD1 matches at 7 bases. The germline V gene has CDR1 SEHNR and CDR2 FQNEAQ (reference sequence). The CDR3 covers 16 residues. Trimming removed 5 bases from V and 0 bases from J; junction bases left unmatched: 10. CDR3 DNA: TGTGCCAGCAGCGACCCGTCCGGGACAGACTCCTACGAGCAGTACTTC. It codes for CASSDPSGTDSYEQYF. The complete variable domain, with remaining parts taken from reference TRBV7-9 and TRBJ2-7, reads DTGVSQNPRHKITKRGQNVTFRCDPISEHNRLYWYRQTLGQGPEFLTYFQNEAQLEKSRLLSDRFSAERPKGSFSTLEIQRTEQGDSAMYLCASSDPSGTDSYEQYFGPGTRLTVT.

This chain uses TRBV5-1 with TRBJ1-5, with 7 bases aligning to TRBD1. This CDR3 region has 14 residues. Trimming at V came to 4 bases and at J to 7 bases, leaving 8 bases not matched to a gene. Germline CDR1 SGHRS, CDR2 YFSETQ. CDR3 amino acids: CASSTGEVEQPQHF. Written as DNA, the CDR3 is TGCGCCAGCAGCACAGGGGAGGTCGAGCAGCCCCAGCATTTT.

The chain uses TRBV24-1 and TRBJ2-1, with TRBD2 matching 11 bases. The V gene's germline CDR1 is KGHDR and CDR2 SFDVKD. V lost 4 bases, J lost 6 bases, and 13 bases stayed unmatched. The CDR3 is made up of 18 amino acids. The CDR3 DNA follows: TGTGCCACCAGTGAGGGACGACTAGCGGGACAAACCCCCAATGAGCAGTTCTTC. Translated: CATSEGRLAGQTPNEQFF.

The CDR3 DNA reads TGTGCCAGCTCCAGCGGGAGGGCCTTATGGGCCCAGTACTTC. Translating gives CASSSGRALWAQYF. The chain combines TRBV2 with TRBJ2-5; 10 positions match TRBD2. J gave up 9 bases and V 8 bases, and 12 bases lay outside the gene matches. Germline CDR1 is SNHLY and CDR2 is FYNNEI. The CDR3 is 14 amino acids.

The rearrangement uses TRBV7-3 and TRBJ1-2; the D is unclear. Trimming took off 1 base at V and 1 base at J, with 7 bases between the two ends. The CDR3 extends over 14 amino acids. In germline, CDR1 is SGHTA, CDR2 FQGTGA. The CDR3 sequence: CASSLIGSNYGYTF. The CDR3 DNA sequence: TGTGCCAGCAGCTTAATAGGGAGTAACTATGGCTACACCTTC. Together with reference TRBV7-3 and TRBJ1-2, the CDR3 gives the full variable domain: GAGVSQTPSNKVTEKGKYVELRCDPISGHTALYWYRQSLGQGPEFLIYFQGTGAADDSGLPNDRFFAVRPEGSVSTLKIQRTERGDSAVYLCASSLIGSNYGYTFGSGTRLTVV.

This chain links TRBV4-1 with TRBJ1-3; maybe TRBD1 (5 bases). V was cut by 2 bases and J by 4 bases, with 12 bases left in between. Looked up from germline, CDR1 is MGHRA and CDR2 is YSYEKL. The CDR3 consists of 15 residues. The CDR3 region is CASSQSGDLGNTIYF. The CDR3 DNA follows: TGCGCCAGCAGCCAAAGCGGGGACTTGGGAAACACCATATATTTT.